This TCR beta chain was captured in a study of T cell changes during pregnancy in multiple sclerosis. J gave up 4 bases and V 3 bases, and 4 bases lay outside the gene matches. Germline values: CDR1 SEHNR, CDR2 FQNEAQ (reference sequence). The CDR3 contains 17 residues. Libraries were prepared by immunoSEQ multiplex PCR; TCRdb keeps only in-frame clonotypes and omits some of them. Of just under 70,000 clones listed, roughly nine tenths are singletons. The specimen was peripheral blood, collected in the second trimester of pregnancy. The chain has TRBV7-9 and TRBJ2-3, with TRBD2 identical over 16 bases. The clonotype was recovered from a female donor with multiple sclerosis, enrolled in a pregnancy study. In DNA form, the CDR3 reads TGTGCCAGCAGCTTGGGACTAGCGGGGGGGCATTCAGATACGCAGTATTTT. Its translation: CASSLGLAGGHSDTQYF. Based on the CDR3 plus reference TRBV7-9 and TRBJ2-3, the full variable domain is DTGVSQNPRHKITKRGQNVTFRCDPISEHNRLYWYRQTLGQGPEFLTYFQNEAQLEKSRLLSDRFSAERPKGSFSTLEIQRTEQGDSAMYLCASSLGLAGGHSDTQYFGPGTRLTVL.